This T cell receptor (beta chain) is from a study of blood T cells in healthy people across ages. Whole-study results and caveats: Per-million-T-cell TCR beta diversity fell roughly linearly with age. When set beside aged donors, long-lived donors presented more naive CD4+ cells and higher diversity.

CDR1 and CDR2 (germline): MGHDK, SYGVNS. The CDR3 runs 14 residues. Trimming pared 2 bases from V and 1 base from J, leaving 8 bases between. A remark on this clonotype: Its specificity is unknown.

For the second PCR, which ran for about 6 to 11 cycles, a sample-barcoded 5' primer and a J-beta primer mix were used. Carrying 12 random nucleotides, a template-switch adaptor labeled each individual cDNA molecule. TCRdb used MiXCR to reprocess the 5' RACE reads, holding one entry per CDR3 protein. The sample comprises around 1,800,000 distinct CDR3 sequences, about 39% of which are singletons, and 20% to 25% rests with the top ten. Around 10 milliliters of peripheral blood were drawn from each donor. The receptor was isolated from a human donor in good health. The sequencing sample was made of blood. The V gene is TRBV25-1, the J gene TRBJ2-5; D unresolved. CDR3 nucleotides: TGTGCCAGCAGTGAACCCCAGAGCCAAGAGACCCAGTACTTC. Amino acids: CASSEPQSQETQYF. The entire variable domain, with the rest obtained from reference TRBV25-1 and TRBJ2-5, is as follows: EADIYQTPRYLVIGTGKKITLECSQTMGHDKMYWYQQDPGMELHLIHYSYGVNSTEKGDLSSESTVSRIRTEHFPLTLESARPSHTSQYLCASSEPQSQETQYFGPGTRLLVL.